A selection of T cell receptor beta chains follows, all from one sample in a study of OX40 agonist ivuxolimab in advanced cancers. The data were produced by immunoSEQ multiplex PCR, yet TCRdb's version contains in-frame clones alone and is incomplete. The table lists some 64,000 clones, over 80% of them singletons. The sequences come from CD4+ or CD8+ T cells sorted from blood, collected in a trial of the OX40 agonist ivuxolimab. All receptors derive from an adult with an advanced solid tumor such as melanoma, head and neck, liver or kidney cancer. CDR3s include the opening cysteine and the closing phenylalanine or tryptophan. The D gene is left open where the match is weak. Expanded clones are given a class, and other clones once, few, many or no size at all.

v_gene	j_gene	abundance	d_gene	CDR3nt	CDR3aa
TRBV28	TRBJ2-1	-	TRBD2	TGTGCCAGCAGTTCCAGAGGGACTAGCGTCTATGAGCAGTTCTTC	CASSSRGTSVYEQFF
TRBV5-4	TRBJ1-3	-	TRBD1	TGTGCCAGCAGCTTGTTCGGGCAGGGGGCGGTCGGAAACACCATATATTTT	CASSLFGQGAVGNTIYF
TRBV5-1	TRBJ1-1	once	-	TGCGCCAGCAGCTTCGGAACGAACACTGAAGCTTTCTTT	CASSFGTNTEAFF
TRBV7-9	TRBJ2-5	-	TRBD2	TGTGCCAGCAGCACGGGACTAGCGGGGACCCAGTACTTC	CASSTGLAGTQYF
TRBV6-1	TRBJ2-1	-	TRBD2	TGTGCCAGCAGTCAAGGCACTAGCGGGGCTTACAATGAGCAGTTCTTC	CASSQGTSGAYNEQFF
TRBV28	TRBJ2-7	-	-	TGTGCCAGCAGTTTACGGCGGGATCTGTACGAGCAGTACTTC	CASSLRRDLYEQYF
TRBV4-3	TRBJ2-3	once	-	TGCGCCAGCAGCCAAGATTGGGGTACTAGTCATACGCAGTATTTT	CASSQDWGTSHTQYF
TRBV5-1	TRBJ1-3	-	-	TGCGCCAGCAGCTTGGAGGGCTCCTCTGGAAACACCATATATTTT	CASSLEGSSGNTIYF
TRBV30	TRBJ2-7	-	-	TGTGCCTGGGACGCCGGCTCCTACGAGCAGTACTTC	CAWDAGSYEQYF
TRBV4-2	TRBJ1-2	-	-	TGTGCCAGCAGCCAAGATGGCGGAGTTTCCTATGGCTACACCTTC	CASSQDGGVSYGYTF
TRBV5-1	TRBJ2-1	-	-	TGCGCCAGCAGATCAGTCTACAATGAGCAGTTCTTC	CASRSVYNEQFF
TRBV4-3	TRBJ2-1	-	-	TGCGCCGGCAGCCAAGAGTGGAGCTCCTACAATGAGCAGTTCTTC	CAGSQEWSSYNEQFF
TRBV29-1	TRBJ1-1	-	TRBD1	TGCAGCGTTGAGCCGGGACAGGGGACTGAAGCTTTCTTT	CSVEPGQGTEAFF
TRBV29-1	TRBJ2-2	-	-	TGCAGCGTTGAATGGTTGAACACCGGGGAGCTGTTTTTT	CSVEWLNTGELFF
TRBV16	TRBJ1-5	-	-	TGTGCCAGCAGCCAGCTCGGCGGCGATCAGCCCCAGCATTTT	CASSQLGGDQPQHF
TRBV25-1	TRBJ1-2	-	-	TGTGCCAGCAGTGAATTCGGACAGTCCCACTATGGCTACACCTTC	CASSEFGQSHYGYTF
TRBV5-1	TRBJ1-3	-	-	TGCGCCAGCAGCCTTAACAGTAATGCTGGAAACACCATATATTTT	CASSLNSNAGNTIYF
TRBV29-1	TRBJ2-1	-	-	TGCAGCGTTGAAGATAAGGGAACCAGGGCCTACAATGAGCAGTTCTTC	CSVEDKGTRAYNEQFF
TRBV28	TRBJ1-3	-	-	TGTGCCAGCAGTTTTAAGGGGAGGGAAAACACCATATATTTT	CASSFKGRENTIYF
TRBV15	TRBJ2-7	-	TRBD2	TGTGCCACCCGGACTAGCGATACCTACGAGCAGTACTTC	CATRTSDTYEQYF
TRBV30	TRBJ1-4	few	-	TGTGCCTGGAGCCGGGAGGGCTCGGAACTGTTTTTT	CAWSREGSELFF
TRBV6-1	TRBJ1-1	-	TRBD1	TGTGCCAGCATTAGACAGGGTTTAAAGAACACTGAAGCTTTCTTT	CASIRQGLKNTEAFF
TRBV30	TRBJ2-5	-	TRBD2	TGTGCCTGGAGTGTACCGTTCCGGACTAGCGGGGGGCAAGAGACCCAGTACTTC	CAWSVPFRTSGGQETQYF
TRBV6-1	TRBJ2-7	-	TRBD1	TGTGCCAGCAGTGAAGCCGTAGCAGGGGGCTCCCACGAGCAGTACTTC	CASSEAVAGGSHEQYF
TRBV7-9	TRBJ1-5	-	-	TGTGCCAGCAGCTTAGGGAGGGACATGGGTGGACAGCCCCAGCATTTT	CASSLGRDMGGQPQHF
TRBV6-4	TRBJ2-1	-	-	TGTGCCAGCAGTGACCTGCCCGGGGGTGAGCAGTTCTTC	CASSDLPGGEQFF
TRBV30	TRBJ2-5	-	-	TGTGCCTGGAAAAAGTGGGGGAGCCTCCCCGAGACCCAGTACTTC	CAWKKWGSLPETQYF
TRBV5-1	TRBJ1-5	-	-	TGCGCCAGCAGCTTGGCGCCTTCGAACGGACCTCCTATCCAGCCCCAGCATTTT	CASSLAPSNGPPIQPQHF
TRBV28	TRBJ2-1	-	-	TGTGCCAGCAGCCTATTATACAGCTCCTACAATGAGCAGTTCTTC	CASSLLYSSYNEQFF
TRBV27	TRBJ1-2	-	-	TGTGCCACCCTCAACCTAGGGAGCTATGGCTACACCTTC	CATLNLGSYGYTF
TRBV20-1	TRBJ2-7	-	-	TGCAGCATCGGAGTGGTATACGAGCAGTACTTC	CSIGVVYEQYF
TRBV6-5	TRBJ2-1	-	TRBD2	TGTGCCAGCAGTAGCGGGAGAGCTGGGGTTGAGCAGTTCTTC	CASSSGRAGVEQFF
TRBV6-5	TRBJ2-3	-	-	TGTGCCAGCAGTTTGGCAAACACAGATACGCAGTATTTT	CASSLANTDTQYF
TRBV6-5	TRBJ1-1	few	-	TGTGCCAGCAGTTACACGAACACTGAAGCTTTCTTT	CASSYTNTEAFF
TRBV9	TRBJ1-2	-	TRBD1	TGTGCCAGCAGCCCCCTGACAGGGGAGGAAGATGGCTACACCTTC	CASSPLTGEEDGYTF
TRBV6-1	TRBJ2-1	-	-	TGTGCCAGCAGTGAGAAATTAATCTGGGCAGGGTACTACAATGAGCAGTTCTTC	CASSEKLIWAGYYNEQFF
TRBV2	TRBJ2-2	-	TRBD2	TGTGCCAGCAGTGACGAACGGGAGGAGACCGGGGAGCTGTTTTTT	CASSDEREETGELFF
TRBV15	TRBJ2-2	-	TRBD2	TGTGCCACCAGCAGAGGACTAGCGGGGGCTCCCGGGGAGCTGTTTTTT	CATSRGLAGAPGELFF
TRBV2	TRBJ1-1	-	-	TGTGCCAGCACTCTCACTGAAGCTTTCTTT	CASTLTEAFF
TRBV6-5	TRBJ2-7	-	TRBD2	TGTGCCAGCAGTTATTGGGGGGGGTTGATCGAGCAGTACTTC	CASSYWGGLIEQYF
TRBV5-8	TRBJ2-3	-	-	TGTGCCAGCAGCTTTTGGCCGGGAGAAACAGATACGCAGTATTTT	CASSFWPGETDTQYF
TRBV6-5	TRBJ2-1	-	TRBD1	TGTGCCAGCAGTTACTCCCAGGGGGCGGTTGAGCAGTTCTTC	CASSYSQGAVEQFF
TRBV11-2	TRBJ1-3	-	-	TGTGCCAGCAGCTTAGATCCGGGGGGAAACACCATATATTTT	CASSLDPGGNTIYF
TRBV4-1	TRBJ1-5	-	-	TGCGCCAGCAGCCAAGAGGGAAGGGGTCAGCCCCAGCATTTT	CASSQEGRGQPQHF
TRBV29-1	TRBJ2-1	-	TRBD2	TGCAGCGTAGATAGCGGGGGCCTTCTAAACAATGAGCAGTTCTTC	CSVDSGGLLNNEQFF
TRBV28	TRBJ1-2	-	-	TGTGCCAGCAGTTTGACAGGCCTATCCTCTAACTATGGCTACACCTTC	CASSLTGLSSNYGYTF
TRBV11-2	TRBJ2-1	-	-	TGTGCCAGCAGCTTATCCCAGAATTATTACAATGAGCAGTTCTTC	CASSLSQNYYNEQFF
TRBV7-8	TRBJ2-7	-	TRBD2	TGTGCCAGCAGCTCACTAGGATTAGCGGGGGCCTACGAGCAGTACTTC	CASSSLGLAGAYEQYF
TRBV6-5	TRBJ1-2	-	-	TGTGCCAGCAGTTATTATACCGGGGACGGTCTGTACACCTTC	CASSYYTGDGLYTF
TRBV27	TRBJ1-4	-	-	TGTGCCAGCAGCCTATCAGGTGCAACTAATGAAAAACTGTTTTTT	CASSLSGATNEKLFF
TRBV5-8	TRBJ1-2	once	TRBD1	TGTGCCAGAGTCCCCCCAGGGGGCATTGGCTATGGCTACACCTTC	CARVPPGGIGYGYTF
TRBV27	TRBJ2-5	-	TRBD2	TGTGCCAGCAGTTTAGGTCCTCCTAGCGGGGGGACCGGAGAGTACTTC	CASSLGPPSGGTGEYF
TRBV9	TRBJ1-3	-	-	TGTGCCAGCAGCGCCAGAGGGTCGAAGGGAAACACCATATATTTT	CASSARGSKGNTIYF
TRBV6-6	TRBJ2-1	-	TRBD1	TGTGCCAGCAGCCGAGACAGGGGGTCCTACAATGAGCAGTTCTTC	CASSRDRGSYNEQFF